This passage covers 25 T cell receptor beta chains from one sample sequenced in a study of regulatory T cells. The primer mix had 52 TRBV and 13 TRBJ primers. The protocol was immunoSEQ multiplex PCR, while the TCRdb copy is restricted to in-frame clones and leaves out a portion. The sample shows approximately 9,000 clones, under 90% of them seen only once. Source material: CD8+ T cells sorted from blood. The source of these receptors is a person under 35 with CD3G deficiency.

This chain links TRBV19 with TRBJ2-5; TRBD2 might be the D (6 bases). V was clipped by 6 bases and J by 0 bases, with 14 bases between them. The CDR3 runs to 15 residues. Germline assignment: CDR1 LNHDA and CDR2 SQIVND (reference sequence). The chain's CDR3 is CASSRNGGYQETQYF. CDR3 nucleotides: TGTGCCAGTAGCAGGAATGGGGGGTACCAAGAGACCCAGTACTTC.

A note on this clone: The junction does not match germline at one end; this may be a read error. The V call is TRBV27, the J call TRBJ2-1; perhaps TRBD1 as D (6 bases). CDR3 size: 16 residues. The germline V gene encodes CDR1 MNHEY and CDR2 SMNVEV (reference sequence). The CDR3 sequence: CASSPWLGASSNEQFF. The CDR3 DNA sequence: TGTGCCAGCAGCCCCTGGTTGGGGGCCTCCTCCAATGAGCAGTTCTTC.

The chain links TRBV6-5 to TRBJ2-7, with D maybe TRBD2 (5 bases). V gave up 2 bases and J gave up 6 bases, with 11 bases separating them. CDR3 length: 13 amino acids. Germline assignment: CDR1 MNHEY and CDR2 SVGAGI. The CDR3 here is CASSYGMGAEQYF. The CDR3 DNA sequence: TGTGCCAGCAGTTACGGTATGGGAGCCGAGCAGTACTTC.

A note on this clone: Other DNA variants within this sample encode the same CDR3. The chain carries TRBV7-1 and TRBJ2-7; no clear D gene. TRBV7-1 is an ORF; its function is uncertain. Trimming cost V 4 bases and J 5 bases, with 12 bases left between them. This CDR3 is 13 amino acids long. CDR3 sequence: CASSLAEHHEQYF. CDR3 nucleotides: TGTGCCAGCAGCTTAGCAGAACATCACGAGCAGTACTTC.

CDR3 DNA sequence: TGTGCCAGCAGTCCGACAGGGCCCCAAGAGACCCAGTACTTC. Translating gives CASSPTGPQETQYF. The V gene is TRBV27, the J gene TRBJ2-5; 7 bases are a match to TRBD1. With V trimmed by 5 bases and J by 1 base, 4 bases remained unmatched. The CDR3 runs to 14 residues. Germline-derived CDR1 and CDR2 are MNHEY and SMNVEV (reference sequence).

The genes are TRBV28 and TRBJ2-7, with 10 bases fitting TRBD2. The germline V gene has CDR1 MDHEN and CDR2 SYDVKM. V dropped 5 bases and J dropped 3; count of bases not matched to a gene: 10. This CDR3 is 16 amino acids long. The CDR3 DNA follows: TGTGCCAGCAGTCCCGGGGTAGCGGGAGGTCGCTACGAGCAGTACTTC. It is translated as CASSPGVAGGRYEQYF. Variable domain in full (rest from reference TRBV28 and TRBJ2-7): DVKVTQSSRYLVKRTGEKVFLECVQDMDHENMFWYRQDPGLGLRLIYFSYDVKMKEKGDIPEGYSVSREKKERFSLILESASTNQTSMYLCASSPGVAGGRYEQYFGPGTRLTVT.

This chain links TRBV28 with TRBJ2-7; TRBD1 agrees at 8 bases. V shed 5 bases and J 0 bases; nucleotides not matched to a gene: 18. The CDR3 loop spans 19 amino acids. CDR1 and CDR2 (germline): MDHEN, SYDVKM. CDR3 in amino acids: CASSPTGGLSIPSSYEQYF. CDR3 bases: TGTGCCAGCAGTCCAACAGGGGGACTTAGCATCCCAAGCTCCTACGAGCAGTACTTC. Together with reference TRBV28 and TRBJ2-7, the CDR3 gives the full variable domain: DVKVTQSSRYLVKRTGEKVFLECVQDMDHENMFWYRQDPGLGLRLIYFSYDVKMKEKGDIPEGYSVSREKKERFSLILESASTNQTSMYLCASSPTGGLSIPSSYEQYFGPGTRLTVT.

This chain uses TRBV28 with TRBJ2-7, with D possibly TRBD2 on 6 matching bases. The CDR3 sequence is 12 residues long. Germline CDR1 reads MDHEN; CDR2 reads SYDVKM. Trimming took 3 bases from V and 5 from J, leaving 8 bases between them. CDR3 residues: CASSLGLHEQYF. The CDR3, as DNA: TGTGCCAGCAGTTTGGGACTCCACGAGCAGTACTTC. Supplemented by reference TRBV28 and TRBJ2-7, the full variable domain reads DVKVTQSSRYLVKRTGEKVFLECVQDMDHENMFWYRQDPGLGLRLIYFSYDVKMKEKGDIPEGYSVSREKKERFSLILESASTNQTSMYLCASSLGLHEQYFGPGTRLTVT.

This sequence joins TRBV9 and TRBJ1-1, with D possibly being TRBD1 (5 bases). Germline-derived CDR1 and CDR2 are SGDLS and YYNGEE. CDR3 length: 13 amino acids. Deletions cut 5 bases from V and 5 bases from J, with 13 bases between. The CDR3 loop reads CASSVGAKTEAFF. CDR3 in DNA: TGTGCCAGCAGTGTTGGGGCGAAGACTGAAGCTTTCTTT.

The CDR3: CASSPRSTPYEQYF. In nucleotides, the CDR3 is TGTGCCAGCAGCCCTCGGTCGACTCCCTACGAGCAGTACTTC. The J gene is TRBJ2-7, the V gene TRBV28, with D unresolved. The V gene's germline CDR1 is MDHEN and CDR2 SYDVKM. The germline V and J ends were trimmed by 6 bases and 2 bases, with 14 bases remaining between them. This CDR3 has 14 amino acids.

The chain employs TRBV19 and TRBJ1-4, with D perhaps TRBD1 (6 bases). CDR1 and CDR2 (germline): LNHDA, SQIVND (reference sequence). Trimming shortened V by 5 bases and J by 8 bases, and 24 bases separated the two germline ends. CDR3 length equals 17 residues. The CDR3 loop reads CASSPHPGQSLNEKLFF. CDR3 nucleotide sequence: TGTGCCAGTAGTCCCCACCCCGGACAGAGCTTAAACGAAAAACTGTTTTTT.

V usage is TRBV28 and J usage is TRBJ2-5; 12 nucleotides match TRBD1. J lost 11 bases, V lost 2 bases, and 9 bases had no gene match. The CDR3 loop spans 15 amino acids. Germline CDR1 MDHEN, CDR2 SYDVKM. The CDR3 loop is CASSLIGTGGGEQYF. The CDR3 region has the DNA TGTGCCAGCAGTTTAATCGGGACAGGGGGCGGGGAGCAGTACTTC.

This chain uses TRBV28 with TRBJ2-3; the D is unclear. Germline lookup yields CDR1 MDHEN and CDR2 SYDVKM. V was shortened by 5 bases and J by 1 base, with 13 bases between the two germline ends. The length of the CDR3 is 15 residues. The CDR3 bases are TGTGCCAGCAGTGGAGAGTTAACCCGCACAGATACGCAGTATTTT. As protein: CASSGELTRTDTQYF. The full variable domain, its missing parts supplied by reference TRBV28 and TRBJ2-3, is DVKVTQSSRYLVKRTGEKVFLECVQDMDHENMFWYRQDPGLGLRLIYFSYDVKMKEKGDIPEGYSVSREKKERFSLILESASTNQTSMYLCASSGELTRTDTQYFGPGTRLTVL.

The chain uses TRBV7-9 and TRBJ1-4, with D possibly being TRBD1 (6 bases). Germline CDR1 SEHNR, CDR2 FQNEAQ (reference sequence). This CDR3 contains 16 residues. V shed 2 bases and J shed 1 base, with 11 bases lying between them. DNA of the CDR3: TGTGCCAGCAGCTTATTTGGAGGGGGAACTAATGAAAAACTGTTTTTT. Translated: CASSLFGGGTNEKLFF.

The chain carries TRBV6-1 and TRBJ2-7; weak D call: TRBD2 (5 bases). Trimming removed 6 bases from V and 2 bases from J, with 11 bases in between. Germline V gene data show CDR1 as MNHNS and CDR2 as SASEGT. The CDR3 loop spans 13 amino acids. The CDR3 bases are TGTGCCAGCAGCGTAGACGGGGCCTACGAGCAGTACTTC. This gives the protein CASSVDGAYEQYF.

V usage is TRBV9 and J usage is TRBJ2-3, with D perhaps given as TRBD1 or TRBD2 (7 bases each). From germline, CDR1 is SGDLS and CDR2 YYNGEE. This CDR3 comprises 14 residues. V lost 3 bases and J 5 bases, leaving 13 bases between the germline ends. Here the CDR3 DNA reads TGTGCCAGCAGCGCGACAGGGAGGGAAGATACGCAGTATTTT. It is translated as CASSATGREDTQYF.

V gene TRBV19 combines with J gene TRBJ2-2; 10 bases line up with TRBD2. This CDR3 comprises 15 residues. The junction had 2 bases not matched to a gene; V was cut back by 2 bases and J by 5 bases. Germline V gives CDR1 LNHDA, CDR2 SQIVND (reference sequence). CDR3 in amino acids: CASSILAGVTGELFF. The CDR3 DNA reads TGTGCCAGTAGTATACTAGCGGGAGTTACCGGGGAGCTGTTTTTT.

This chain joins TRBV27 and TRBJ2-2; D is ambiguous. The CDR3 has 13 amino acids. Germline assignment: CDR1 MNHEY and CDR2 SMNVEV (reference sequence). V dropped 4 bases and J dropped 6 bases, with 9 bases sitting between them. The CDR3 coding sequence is TGTGCCAGCAGTTATACGGGTTCCGGGGAGCTGTTTTTT. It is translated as CASSYTGSGELFF.

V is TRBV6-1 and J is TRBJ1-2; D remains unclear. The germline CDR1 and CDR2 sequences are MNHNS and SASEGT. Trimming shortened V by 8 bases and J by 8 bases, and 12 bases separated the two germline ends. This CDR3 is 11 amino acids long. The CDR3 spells CASLDPSGYTF. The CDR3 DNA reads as TGTGCCAGCCTTGACCCGTCAGGCTACACCTTC.

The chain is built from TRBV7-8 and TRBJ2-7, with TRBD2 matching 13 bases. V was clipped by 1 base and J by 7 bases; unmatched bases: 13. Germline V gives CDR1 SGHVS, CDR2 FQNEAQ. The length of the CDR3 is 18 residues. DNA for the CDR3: TGTGCCAGCAGCTTAGGGACTAGCGGGAGAGGCCCTGCTAGGGAGCAGTACTTC. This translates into CASSLGTSGRGPAREQYF.

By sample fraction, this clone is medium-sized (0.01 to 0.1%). CDR3 protein: CASSNVGAKNIQYF. The CDR3 nucleotides are TGTGCCAGCAGCAACGTGGGGGCCAAAAACATTCAGTACTTC. The chain links TRBV28 to TRBJ2-4; D remains ambiguous. Germline-derived CDR1 and CDR2 are MDHEN and SYDVKM. Trimming stripped 6 bases from V and 1 base from J, with 10 bases between. This CDR3 region has 14 residues.

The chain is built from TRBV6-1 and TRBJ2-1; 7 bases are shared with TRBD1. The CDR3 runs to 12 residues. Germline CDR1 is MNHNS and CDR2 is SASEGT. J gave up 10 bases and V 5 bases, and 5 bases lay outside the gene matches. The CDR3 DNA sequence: TGTGCCAGCAGTCCGGACAGGTTAGAGCAGTTCTTC. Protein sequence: CASSPDRLEQFF.

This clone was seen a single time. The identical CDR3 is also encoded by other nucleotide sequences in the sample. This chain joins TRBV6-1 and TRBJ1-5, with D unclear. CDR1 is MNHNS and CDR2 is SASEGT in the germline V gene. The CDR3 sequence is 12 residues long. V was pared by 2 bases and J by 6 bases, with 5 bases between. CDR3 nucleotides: TGTGCCAGCAGTGAATATGGTCAGCCCCAGCATTTT. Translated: CASSEYGQPQHF.

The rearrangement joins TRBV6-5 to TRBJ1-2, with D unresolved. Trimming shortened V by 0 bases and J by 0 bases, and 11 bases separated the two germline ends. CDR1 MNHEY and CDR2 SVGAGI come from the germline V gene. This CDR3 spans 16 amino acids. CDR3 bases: TGTGCCAGCAGTTACTCGATGCAGGCCACTAACTATGGCTACACCTTC. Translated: CASSYSMQATNYGYTF.

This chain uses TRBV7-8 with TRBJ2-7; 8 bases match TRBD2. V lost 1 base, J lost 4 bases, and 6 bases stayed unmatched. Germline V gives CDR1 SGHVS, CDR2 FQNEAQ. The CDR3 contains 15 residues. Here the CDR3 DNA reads TGTGCCAGCAGCTTAGTTTCGGGGGGGAAGTACGAGCAGTACTTC. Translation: CASSLVSGGKYEQYF.